Presented here are 8 T cell receptor beta chains from one specimen sequenced in a study of blood T cell repertoires in COVID-19. Sequencing used immunoSEQ multiplex PCR; TCRdb keeps in-frame clones, though not all of them. The sample contains about 170,000 clones, 88% of which appear only once. Sequences were obtained from peripheral blood. The receptors derive from a man aged 50 to 60 who had recovered from COVID-19.

V and J are TRBV2 and TRBJ2-3; TRBD2 aligns across 11 bases. In germline, CDR1 is SNHLY, CDR2 FYNNEI. This CDR3 region has 15 residues. V lost 6 bases and J lost 9; bases outside the gene matches: 11. Here the CDR3 reads CASRDISGGAPTQYF. DNA of the CDR3: TGTGCCAGCAGAGACATTAGCGGGGGGGCACCAACGCAGTATTTT.

In its sample, this clone was seen once. This CDR3 is CASSLQTTNEKLFF. The CDR3 DNA sequence: TGTGCCAGCAGCTTACAAACAACTAATGAAAAACTGTTTTTT. J is TRBJ1-4 and V is TRBV7-9, with unresolved D. Germline V CDR1 and CDR2: SEHNR, FQNEAQ (reference sequence). Trimming pared 2 bases from V and 0 bases from J, leaving 4 bases between. The CDR3 is 14 amino acids.

The table lists this clone with a few counts. The chain is built from TRBV7-6 and TRBJ1-1; 7 nucleotides align to TRBD1. Germline lookup yields CDR1 SGHVS and CDR2 FNYEAQ. The length of the CDR3 is 15 residues. J was trimmed by 0 bases and V by 3 bases; bases with no gene match: 4. CDR3 amino acids: CASSFTQGVNTEAFF. In DNA, the CDR3 is TGTGCCAGCAGCTTCACCCAGGGGGTGAACACTGAAGCTTTCTTT.

V gene TRBV5-6 combines with J gene TRBJ2-1; no reliable D call. CDR1 SGHDT and CDR2 YYEEEE come from the germline V gene. V gave up 2 bases and J gave up 7 bases, with 10 bases separating them. There are 13 residues in the CDR3. CDR3 protein: CASSLPPRNEQFF. The CDR3 nucleotides are TGTGCCAGCAGCTTACCCCCCCGGAATGAGCAGTTCTTC.

CDR3 in DNA: TGTGCCAGTAGCCTCAGTAATAACAATGAGCAGTTCTTC. Its translation: CASSLSNNNEQFF. The gene calls are TRBV19 and TRBJ2-1, with D unresolved. Germline CDR1 is LNHDA and CDR2 is SQIVND (reference sequence). Between the trimmed V and J ends, which lost 6 bases and 5 bases, there was a span of 11 bases. CDR3 size: 13 residues. Together with reference TRBV19 and TRBJ2-1, the CDR3 gives the full variable domain: DGGITQSPKYLFRKEGQNVTLSCEQNLNHDAMYWYRQDPGQGLRLIYYSQIVNDFQKGDIAEGYSVSREKKESFPLTVTSAQKNPTAFYLCASSLSNNNEQFFGPGTRLTVL.

The J gene is TRBJ2-5, the V gene TRBV5-5; 10 bases match TRBD2. This CDR3 is built from 16 residues. V trimming: 2 bases; J trimming: 2 bases; junction bases outside the gene matches: 6. CDR1 and CDR2 from the germline V gene are SGHKS and YYEKEE (reference sequence). The CDR3 DNA is TGTGCCAGCAGCTTCCTTACTAGCGGGGTACAAGAGACCCAGTACTTC. It codes for CASSFLTSGVQETQYF.

This clone was seen just once. This chain connects TRBV3-1 (or the pseudogene TRBV3-2) to TRBJ1-2; 7 bases are a match to TRBD1. CDR3 length: 14 amino acids. The V gene end was trimmed by 4 bases and the J gene end by 4 bases; junction bases not matched to a gene: 6. From germline, CDR1 is LGHDT and CDR2 YNNKEL (reference sequence). The CDR3 is CASSPGGQVYGYTF. The DNA of the CDR3 is TGTGCCAGCAGCCCAGGGGGTCAGGTCTATGGCTACACCTTC.

The chain uses TRBV7-2 and TRBJ2-5; possible D gene TRBD2, 6 bases. Trimming shortened V by 1 base and J by 3 bases, and 9 bases separated the two germline ends. The CDR3 totals 14 residues. The germline CDR1 and CDR2 sequences are SGHTA and FQGNSA. The chain's CDR3 is CASSLGGGKETQYF. The CDR3 coding sequence is TGTGCCAGCAGCTTAGGAGGAGGGAAAGAGACCCAGTACTTC.